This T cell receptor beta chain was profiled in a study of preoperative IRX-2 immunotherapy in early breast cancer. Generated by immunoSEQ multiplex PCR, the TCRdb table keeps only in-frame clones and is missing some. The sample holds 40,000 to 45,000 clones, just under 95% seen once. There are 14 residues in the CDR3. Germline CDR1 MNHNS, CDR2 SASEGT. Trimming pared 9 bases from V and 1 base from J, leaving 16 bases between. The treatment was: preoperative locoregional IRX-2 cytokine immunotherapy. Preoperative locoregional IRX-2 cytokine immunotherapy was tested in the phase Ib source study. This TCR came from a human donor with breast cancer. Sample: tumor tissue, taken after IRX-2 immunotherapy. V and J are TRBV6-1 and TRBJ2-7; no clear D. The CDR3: CASHKTALSYEQYF. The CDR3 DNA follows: TGTGCCAGTCATAAGACGGCGCTATCCTACGAGCAGTACTTC.